This T cell receptor beta chain was documented in a study of siplizumab effects on memory and regulatory T cells. Assay: immunoSEQ multiplex PCR; the TCRdb copy retains only in-frame clones and omits some. Among about 100,000 clones listed, about 93% were seen once. A note on this clone: Its target is not known.

From germline, CDR1 is SGHDT and CDR2 YYEEEE. The V end lost 2 bases, the J end lost 2 bases, and 0 bases lay between the germline ends. This CDR3 region has 11 residues. Study outcomes and limitations: Confirmatory evidence of suppressive function in proliferating siplizumab-culture Tregs was not obtained. Unstimulated naive T cells seemed to show more diversity than memory cells did, and they also seemed to be among the major contributors to the alloresponse.

J is TRBJ2-3 and V is TRBV5-6; D is unclear. This clonotype was obtained from a human donor in good health. The sample consisted of CD4+ T cells sorted from blood. CDR3 DNA: TGTGCCAGCAGCTTCACAGATACGCAGTATTTT. It specifies CASSFTDTQYF.